The 26 T cell receptor beta chains reported below all come from one sample, sequenced in a study of blood T cell repertoires in COVID-19. Clones were sequenced by immunoSEQ multiplex PCR, and TCRdb holds only the in-frame ones, with some missing. The sample yields about 23,000 clones, over 60% seen once. The sequenced sample consisted of peripheral blood. The source of these receptors is a woman of 80 years or more with acute or convalescent COVID-19.

The chain links TRBV29-1 to TRBJ2-2; 7 bases align to TRBD1. The CDR3 has 15 amino acids. Trimming cost V 4 bases and J 2 bases; bases outside gene matches: 7. Germline CDR1 is SQVTM and CDR2 is ANQGSEA. For the CDR3, the DNA is TGCAGCGTTGTCCCCGGGACAGCTAACACCGGGGAGCTGTTTTTT. Its translation: CSVVPGTANTGELFF.

The chain has TRBV6-5 and TRBJ1-5; D may be TRBD1 (6 bases). CDR3 length: 13 residues. Germline CDR1 and CDR2: MNHEY and SVGAGI. Trimming pared 6 bases from V and 5 bases from J, leaving 11 bases between. In DNA form, the CDR3 reads TGTGCCAGCAGGGACAGTACAGATCAGCCCCAGCATTTT. Its protein is CASRDSTDQPQHF.

The chain is built from TRBV18 and TRBJ2-7; D possibly corresponds to TRBD1 (5 bases). Trimming shortened V by 6 bases and J by 2 bases, and 17 bases separated the two germline ends. Germline-derived CDR1 and CDR2 are KGHSH and LQKENI. This CDR3 is built from 15 residues. CDR3 loop: CASSRDSSAAYEQYF. The CDR3 coding sequence is TGTGCCAGCTCCCGAGACAGTTCGGCTGCCTACGAGCAGTACTTC.

This sequence joins TRBV7-9 and TRBJ1-2, with no clear D. V shed 5 bases and J shed 0 bases, with 7 bases lying between them. The CDR3 sequence is 13 residues long. The germline CDR1 and CDR2 sequences are SEHNR and FQNEAQ (reference sequence). CDR3 nucleotide sequence: TGTGCCAGCAGCCCCACAACTAACTATGGCTACACCTTC. This translates into CASSPTTNYGYTF. Combining the CDR3 with reference TRBV7-9 and TRBJ1-2 gives the whole variable domain DTGVSQNPRHKITKRGQNVTFRCDPISEHNRLYWYRQTLGQGPEFLTYFQNEAQLEKSRLLSDRFSAERPKGSFSTLEIQRTEQGDSAMYLCASSPTTNYGYTFGSGTRLTVV.

V is TRBV9 and J is TRBJ1-6; D call uncertain. Germline CDR1 and CDR2: SGDLS and YYNGEE. This CDR3 is 18 amino acids long. V was cut by 0 bases and J by 7 bases, with 20 bases left in between. The CDR3 nucleotides are TGTGCCAGCAGCGTAGCTACGAATGCAGGAACTGGCAATTCACCCCTCCACTTT. Translated: CASSVATNAGTGNSPLHF.

The chain combines TRBV6-5 with TRBJ2-2; D gene uncertain. Germline V lookup: CDR1 MNHEY, CDR2 SVGAGI. This CDR3 is built from 12 residues. V was pared by 8 bases and J by 3 bases, with 7 bases between. This CDR3 is CASVPYTGELFF. For the CDR3, the DNA is TGTGCCAGCGTTCCTTACACCGGGGAGCTGTTTTTT.

The chain joins TRBV7-9 to TRBJ1-4, with D perhaps TRBD1 (5 bases). Germline CDR1 and CDR2: SEHNR and FQNEAQ (reference sequence). The CDR3 runs 13 residues. Trimming pared 5 bases from V and 7 bases from J, leaving 11 bases between. CDR3 region: CASSKWGVEKLFF. Written as DNA, the CDR3 is TGTGCCAGCAGCAAGTGGGGGGTTGAAAAACTGTTTTTT.

The V gene is TRBV19, the J gene TRBJ1-2; D is possibly TRBD1 (5 bases). V was shortened by 3 bases and J by 2 bases, with 13 bases between the two germline ends. CDR3 size: 15 residues. CDR1 and CDR2 (germline): LNHDA, SQIVND (reference sequence). The CDR3 protein is CASSIGGTGNYGYTF. The CDR3 DNA reads TGTGCCAGTAGTATTGGCGGCACAGGAAACTATGGCTACACCTTC.

The CDR3 bases are TGTGCCAGCAGTACACGGACAGGGGAAGCTTTCTTT. Encoded protein: CASSTRTGEAFF. The chain carries TRBV6-4 and TRBJ1-1; 8 bases match TRBD1. Germline V gene data show CDR1 as MRHNA and CDR2 as SNTAGT. CDR3 length: 12 residues. Trimming took 5 bases from V and 8 from J; bases not matched to a gene: 4.

The chain carries TRBV27 and TRBJ2-7, with 7 positions matching TRBD2. Germline loops: CDR1 MNHEY, CDR2 SMNVEV (reference sequence). CDR3 length: 11 amino acids. V shed 9 bases, J shed 4 bases, and the junction held 3 bases outside the gene matches. The CDR3 loop reads CARLAMYEQYF. Here the CDR3 DNA reads TGTGCCAGACTAGCGATGTACGAGCAGTACTTC.

The rearrangement uses TRBV7-9 and TRBJ2-5, with D tentatively TRBD2 (6 bases). The CDR3 contains 14 residues. Germline assignment: CDR1 SEHNR and CDR2 FQNEAQ (reference sequence). The V end was cut by 0 bases, the J end by 5 bases, with 10 bases between. The CDR3 DNA follows: TGTGCCAGCAGCTTAGCGGGGGGATTTGAGACCCAGTACTTC. This encodes CASSLAGGFETQYF. The whole variable domain, filled in from reference TRBV7-9 and TRBJ2-5, reads DTGVSQNPRHKITKRGQNVTFRCDPISEHNRLYWYRQTLGQGPEFLTYFQNEAQLEKSRLLSDRFSAERPKGSFSTLEIQRTEQGDSAMYLCASSLAGGFETQYFGPGTRLLVL.

This sequence joins TRBV6-1 and TRBJ1-5; 8 positions match TRBD1. The CDR3 loop spans 15 amino acids. V shed 1 base, J shed 9 bases, and the junction held 8 bases outside the gene matches. The V gene's germline CDR1 is MNHNS and CDR2 SASEGT. The CDR3 sequence is CASSEVTGGIMPQHF. Written as DNA, the CDR3 is TGTGCCAGCAGTGAAGTAACAGGGGGAATCATGCCCCAGCATTTT.

This clone was seen many times. The rearrangement joins TRBV2 to TRBJ2-1; 8 nucleotides line up with TRBD2. CDR3 length: 17 amino acids. CDR1 and CDR2 from the germline V gene are SNHLY and FYNNEI. V lost 2 bases and J lost 3; bases outside the gene matches: 9. The CDR3 loop is CASSEPVARGGYNEQFF. The CDR3 DNA is TGTGCCAGCAGTGAACCGGTGGCCCGGGGGGGCTACAATGAGCAGTTCTTC.

This chain links TRBV6-5 with TRBJ2-3, with TRBD2 matching over 7 bases. With V trimmed by 5 bases and J by 6 bases, 5 bases remained unmatched. CDR3 length: 13 amino acids. Per germline, CDR1 MNHEY and CDR2 SVGAGI. The chain's CDR3 is CASSRTRSDTQYF. The DNA of the CDR3 is TGTGCCAGCAGTCGGACTAGATCGGATACGCAGTATTTT.

This clone was seen once. CDR3 sequence: CASSESGGGTYNEQFF. The CDR3 coding sequence is TGCGCCAGCAGTGAGTCAGGGGGGGGGACCTACAATGAGCAGTTCTTC. This rearrangement joins TRBV10-2 to TRBJ2-1; possibly TRBD2 for D (7 bases). V lost 0 bases to trimming and J lost 2 bases, with 11 bases between them. CDR3 length equals 16 residues. Germline lookup yields CDR1 WSHSY and CDR2 SAAADI.

This chain's CDR3 is CARTGRLYNSPLHF. CDR3 sequence (DNA): TGTGCCAGGACAGGCAGACTGTATAATTCACCCCTCCACTTT. J is TRBJ1-6 and V is TRBV9, with D maybe TRBD1 (6 bases). Per the germline V gene, CDR1 is SGDLS and CDR2 is YYNGEE. Trimming left V 8 bases short and J 4 bases short, with 13 bases between. This CDR3 comprises 14 residues.

The chain joins TRBV9 to TRBJ2-1; D gene uncertain. Germline V CDR1 and CDR2: SGDLS, YYNGEE. This CDR3 contains 14 residues. The germline V and J ends were trimmed by 0 bases and 3 bases, with 7 bases remaining between them. The CDR3 nucleotides are TGTGCCAGCAGCGTAGCTATTGGCTACAATGAGCAGTTCTTC. It codes for CASSVAIGYNEQFF.

The V gene is TRBV20-1, the J gene TRBJ2-3, with 13 bases fitting TRBD2. Germline V gives CDR1 DFQATT, CDR2 SNEGSKA (reference sequence). CDR3 length: 19 amino acids. With 3 bases clipped from V and 3 bases from J, the junction kept 15 bases outside the gene matches. The CDR3 nucleotides are TGCAGTGCTAGTGCGCCTGTACTAGCGGGAGGGCCCAGGACAGATACGCAGTATTTT. Residues: CSASAPVLAGGPRTDTQYF.

The chain is built from TRBV11-2 and TRBJ2-1; the match to TRBD1 covers 7 bases. Germline V gene lookup returns CDR1 SGHAT and CDR2 FQNNGV. The CDR3 covers 13 residues. With V trimmed by 5 bases and J by 12 bases, 10 bases remained unmatched. In nucleotides, the CDR3 is TGTGCCAGCAGCCCTGGAACAGGGGCATGGCAGTTCTTC. It translates to CASSPGTGAWQFF. Using reference TRBV11-2 and TRBJ2-1 for the parts outside the CDR3, the full variable domain is EAGVAQSPRYKIIEKRQSVAFWCNPISGHATLYWYQQILGQGPKLLIQFQNNGVVDDSQLPKDRFSAERLKGVDSTLKIQPAKLEDSAVYLCASSPGTGAWQFFGPGTRLTVL.

CDR3 nucleotide sequence: TGTGCCAGCAGTCCCATACACAGGTCCCCCGGTGGCTACACCTTC. This translates into CASSPIHRSPGGYTF. V and J are TRBV6-5 and TRBJ1-2, with D perhaps matching TRBD1 (5 bases). The CDR3 has 15 residues. Deletions cut 5 bases from V and 7 bases from J, with 20 bases between. Germline values: CDR1 MNHEY, CDR2 SVGAGI.

The chain carries TRBV3-1 (or the pseudogene TRBV3-2) and TRBJ1-1; D ambiguous. CDR1 LGHDT and CDR2 YNNKEL come from the germline V gene (reference sequence). The germline V and J ends were trimmed by 1 base and 11 bases, with 11 bases remaining between them. This CDR3 is built from 12 residues. The CDR3 DNA reads as TGTGCCAGCAGCCAAGCTGGAGTGAGGGCTTTCTTT. It codes for CASSQAGVRAFF.

The chain employs TRBV5-4 and TRBJ2-1, with 9 bases aligning to TRBD2. Losses at the gene ends were 4 bases for V and 2 bases for J; bases not matched to a gene: 10. CDR3 length: 17 residues. Germline CDR1 is SGHNT and CDR2 is YYREEE (reference sequence). CDR3 region: CASSLPPERGAYNEQFF. The CDR3, as DNA: TGTGCCAGCAGCCTGCCCCCTGAGCGGGGGGCCTACAATGAGCAGTTCTTC. Variable domain in full (rest from reference TRBV5-4 and TRBJ2-1): ETGVTQSPTHLIKTRGQQVTLRCSSQSGHNTVSWYQQALGQGPQFIFQYYREEENGRGNFPPRFSGLQFPNYSSELNVNALELDDSALYLCASSLPPERGAYNEQFFGPGTRLTVL.

By share, this clone counts as medium-sized (0.01 to 0.1%). CDR3 protein: CASSLGTGDEKLFF. The CDR3 DNA is TGTGCCAGCAGCTTGGGGACAGGGGATGAAAAACTGTTTTTT. This chain joins TRBV7-9 and TRBJ1-4; TRBD1 matches 10 bases. Germline CDR1 and CDR2: SEHNR and FQNEAQ (reference sequence). The V and J ends lost 3 bases and 6 bases, in that order; junction bases with no gene match: 1. The CDR3 is made up of 14 amino acids.

J is TRBJ2-1 and V is TRBV28; 12 positions agree with TRBD1. The junction had 8 bases not matched to a gene; V was cut back by 5 bases and J by 6 bases. Per the germline V gene, CDR1 is MDHEN and CDR2 is SYDVKM. The CDR3 runs 16 residues. The CDR3 loop reads CASSPGGTGGFNEQFF. The CDR3 region has the DNA TGTGCCAGCAGTCCCGGAGGGACAGGGGGCTTCAATGAGCAGTTCTTC.

This chain connects TRBV5-1 to TRBJ1-1, with 8 bases aligning to TRBD1. The CDR3 covers 14 residues. Germline assignment: CDR1 SGHRS and CDR2 YFSETQ. The ends lost 5 bases at V and 1 base at J; junction bases unmatched: 4. CDR3 in DNA: TGCGCCAGCAGAAAGGGACAGGAGAACACTGAAGCTTTCTTT. This translates into CASRKGQENTEAFF.

V usage is TRBV18 and J usage is TRBJ1-6; the D gene is possibly TRBD1 (6 bases). From germline, CDR1 is KGHSH and CDR2 LQKENI. V gave up 6 bases and J gave up 7 bases, with 13 bases separating them. The CDR3 consists of 14 residues. The CDR3 DNA sequence: TGTGCCAGCTCGCTGACAGGAATCAATTCACCCCTCCACTTT. Its protein is CASSLTGINSPLHF.